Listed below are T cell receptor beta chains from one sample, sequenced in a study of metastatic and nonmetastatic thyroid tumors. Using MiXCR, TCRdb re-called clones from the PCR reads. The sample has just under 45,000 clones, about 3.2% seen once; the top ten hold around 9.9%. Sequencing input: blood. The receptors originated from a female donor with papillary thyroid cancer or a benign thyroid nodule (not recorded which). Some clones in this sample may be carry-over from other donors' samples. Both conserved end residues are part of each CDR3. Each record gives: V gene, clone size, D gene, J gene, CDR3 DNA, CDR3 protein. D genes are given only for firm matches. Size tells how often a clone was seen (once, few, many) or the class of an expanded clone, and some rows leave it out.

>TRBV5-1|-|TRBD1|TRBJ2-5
TGCGCCAGCAGCTTGTTACAGGGGGCGCCAGGGACCCAGTACTTC
CASSLLQGAPGTQYF
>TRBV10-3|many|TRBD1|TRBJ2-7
TGTGCCATCTCTGGGAAGGGGGCTGGCGAGCAGTACTTC
CAISGKGAGEQYF
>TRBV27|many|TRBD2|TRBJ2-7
TGTGCCAGCAGTCCAGTAGCGGGAGCGCCCTCGGAGCAGTACTTC
CASSPVAGAPSEQYF
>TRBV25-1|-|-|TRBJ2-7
TGTGCCAGCAGTGATGACAGGGGAGGGAACTACGAGCAGTACTTC
CASSDDRGGNYEQYF
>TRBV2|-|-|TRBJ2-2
TGTGCCAGCAGTTATAACACCGGGGAGCTGTTTTTT
CASSYNTGELFF
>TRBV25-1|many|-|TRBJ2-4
TGTGCCAGCAGTGGAGGTACACCGAACATTCAGTACTTC
CASSGGTPNIQYF
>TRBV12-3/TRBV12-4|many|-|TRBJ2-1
TGTGCCAGCAGCAAGAACTACAATGAGCAGTTCTTC
CASSKNYNEQFF
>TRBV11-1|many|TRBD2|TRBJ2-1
TGTGCCAGCAGCATTACCGGGACTAGCGACTACAATGAGCAGTTCTTC
CASSITGTSDYNEQFF
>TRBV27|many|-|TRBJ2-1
TGTGCCAGCAGCATCGGGCAACACAATGAGCAGTTCTTC
CASSIGQHNEQFF
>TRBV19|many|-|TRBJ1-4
TGTGCCAGTAGTATACAGGGGTCAAGTGAAAAACTGTTTTTT
CASSIQGSSEKLFF
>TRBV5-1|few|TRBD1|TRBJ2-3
TGCGCCAGCAGCTCGCTCACAGGGGCAGATACGCAGTATTTT
CASSSLTGADTQYF
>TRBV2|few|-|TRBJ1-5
TGTGCCAGCAGTGAATTGGCAGGCCTAACTCCCCAGCATTTT
CASSELAGLTPQHF
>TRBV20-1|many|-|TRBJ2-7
TGCAGTGCCTCCCGAGGATCCGAGCAGTACTTC
CSASRGSEQYF
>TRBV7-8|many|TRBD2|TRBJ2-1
TGTGCCAGCAGCTTAGCGGCCGGGACTAGCGGGGTCAGCTCCTACAATGAGCAGTTCTTC
CASSLAAGTSGVSSYNEQFF
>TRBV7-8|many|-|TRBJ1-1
TGTGCCAGCAGCATAGGGGGTGGGACGGTGAACACTGAAGCTTTCTTT
CASSIGGGTVNTEAFF
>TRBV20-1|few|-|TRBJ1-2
TGCAGTGCTCAAAGCAACTATGGCGACACCTTC
CSAQSNYGDTF
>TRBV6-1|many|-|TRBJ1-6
TGTGCCAGCAGGAAGGGGCAGGGGAATAATTCACCCCTCCACTTT
CASRKGQGNNSPLHF
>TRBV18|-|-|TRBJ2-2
TGTGCCAGCTCACCCTACGACCCGACGAACACCGGGGAGCTGTTTTTT
CASSPYDPTNTGELFF
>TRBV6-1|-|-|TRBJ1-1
TGTGCCAGCAGTGTGAGGGTCACTGAAGCTTTCTTT
CASSVRVTEAFF
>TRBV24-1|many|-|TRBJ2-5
TGTGCCACCAGTGATTTCGTCAACCAAGAGACCCAGTACTTC
CATSDFVNQETQYF
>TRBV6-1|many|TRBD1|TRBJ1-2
TGTGCCAGCAGTGTTGTGGGACAGGGGGCAAATGGCTACACCTTC
CASSVVGQGANGYTF
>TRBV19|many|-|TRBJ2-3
TGTGCCAGTAGTCCCACGGGAGATACGCAGTATTTT
CASSPTGDTQYF
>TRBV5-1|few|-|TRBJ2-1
TGCGCCAGCAGCTCCATACGGGACGCTGAGCAGTTCTTC
CASSSIRDAEQFF
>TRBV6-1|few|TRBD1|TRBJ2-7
TGTGCCAGCAGTGAATTCCCACAGGGGACCTACGAGCAGTACTTC
CASSEFPQGTYEQYF
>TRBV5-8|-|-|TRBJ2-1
TGTGCCAGCAGCTTGGGAAGGACAGTCTACAATGAGCAGTTCTTC
CASSLGRTVYNEQFF
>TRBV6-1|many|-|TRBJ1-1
TGTGCCAGCAGTCCCGAAAACACTGAAGCTTTCTTT
CASSPENTEAFF
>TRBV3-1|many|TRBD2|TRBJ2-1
TGTGCCAGCGAGACTAGCGGCTACAATGAGCAGTTCTTC
CASETSGYNEQFF
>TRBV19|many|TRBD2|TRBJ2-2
TGTGCCAGTAAGACTAGCGGCCGCACCGGGGAGCTGTTTTTT
CASKTSGRTGELFF
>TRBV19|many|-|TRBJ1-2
TGTGCCAGTAGTATAAGGGACAACTACTATGGCTACACCTTC
CASSIRDNYYGYTF
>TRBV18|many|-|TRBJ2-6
TGTGCCAGCTCACCCCAAACCGGACAGTCAGACGTCCTGACTTTC
CASSPQTGQSDVLTF
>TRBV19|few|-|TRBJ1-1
TGTGCCAGTAGCATCATCTCCCCGGGGGCTGAAGCTTTCTTT
CASSIISPGAEAFF
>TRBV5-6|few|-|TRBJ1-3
TGTGCCAGCAGCTGGGGGACACCCTCTGGAAACACCATATATTTT
CASSWGTPSGNTIYF
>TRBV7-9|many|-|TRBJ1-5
TGTGCCAGCAGCGTGAGGGGACAGCCCCAGCATTTT
CASSVRGQPQHF
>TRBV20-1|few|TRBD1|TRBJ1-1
TGCAGTGCGACTAGGGGCGCAGGGGGCACTGAAGCTTTCTTT
CSATRGAGGTEAFF
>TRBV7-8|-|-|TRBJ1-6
TGTGCCAGCAGCTTAGCGCGGGCAGACCAAGGTTCACCCCTCCACTTT
CASSLARADQGSPLHF
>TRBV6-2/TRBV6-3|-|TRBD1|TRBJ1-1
TGTGCCAGCAGTAAGGACAGGGAAGCTTTCTTT
CASSKDREAFF
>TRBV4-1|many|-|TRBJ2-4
TGCGCCAGCAGAAACACAGTACTAGCCAAAAACATTCAGTACTTC
CASRNTVLAKNIQYF
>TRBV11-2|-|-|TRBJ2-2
TGTGCCAGCAGCTCGACGGATCCGAACACCGGGGAGCTGTTTTTT
CASSSTDPNTGELFF
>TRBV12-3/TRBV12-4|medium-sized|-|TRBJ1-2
TGTGCCAGCAGTTTAGAAGTCCTGGCAGAAAGCTATGGCTACACCTTC
CASSLEVLAESYGYTF
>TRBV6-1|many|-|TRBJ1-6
TGTGCCAGCAGCCCAGGGTTCGGGAGTTCACCCCTCCACTTT
CASSPGFGSSPLHF
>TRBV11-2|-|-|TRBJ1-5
TGTGCCAGCAGCCGGACCTACGGGGTTCAGCCCCAGCATTTT
CASSRTYGVQPQHF